These 32 T cell receptor beta chains were all obtained from the same sample, sequenced in a study of cytomegalovirus exposure and HLA in healthy donors. The primer mix had 60 Vbeta and 13 Jbeta primers. The table came from immunoSEQ multiplex PCR; TCRdb's copy has only in-frame clones and leaves some out. The profile shows approximately 150,000 clones, around 86% of them singletons. Sequences were obtained from PBMCs. The source is a man aged 45-65 years in good health and CMV-seropositive.

The rearrangement uses TRBV30 and TRBJ1-5, with D possibly TRBD1 on 6 matching bases. This CDR3 contains 14 residues. Per the germline V gene, CDR1 is GTSNPN and CDR2 is SVGIG (reference sequence). V lost 3 bases to trimming and J lost 7 bases, with 16 bases between them. The CDR3 spells CAWSPVTGIQPQHF. In nucleotides, the CDR3 is TGTGCCTGGAGCCCAGTCACAGGGATCCAGCCCCAGCATTTT.

The V and J genes are TRBV7-3 and TRBJ1-1; no reliable D call. Trimming removed 4 bases at V and 1 base at J, with 7 bases between. CDR1 SGHTA and CDR2 FQGTGA come from the germline V gene. The CDR3 has 13 residues. The CDR3 DNA reads as TGTGCCAGCAGCTCCACACAGAACACTGAAGCTTTCTTT. It specifies CASSSTQNTEAFF.

This chain connects TRBV19 to TRBJ1-1; 10 bases are shared with TRBD1. The CDR3 has 15 amino acids. J was trimmed by 6 bases and V by 3 bases; bases with no gene match: 7. Germline V gene sequence: CDR1 LNHDA, CDR2 SQIVND (reference sequence). Here the CDR3 reads CASSMGRDRGSEAFF. CDR3 sequence (DNA): TGTGCCAGTAGTATGGGCCGGGACAGGGGTTCTGAAGCTTTCTTT.

The V call is TRBV9, the J call TRBJ1-2; D is unclear. Trimming took 7 bases from V and 0 from J, leaving 10 bases between them. CDR1 and CDR2 from the germline V gene are SGDLS and YYNGEE. The CDR3 is 13 residues long. Here the CDR3 DNA reads TGTGCCAGCGGGGAGGGAGCTAACTATGGCTACACCTTC. Amino acid sequence: CASGEGANYGYTF.

The chain is built from TRBV19 and TRBJ1-5; 8 nucleotides agree with TRBD1. The length of the CDR3 is 14 residues. The junction had 10 bases not matched to a gene; V was cut back by 5 bases and J by 10 bases. The germline CDR1 and CDR2 sequences are LNHDA and SQIVND (reference sequence). For the CDR3, the DNA is TGTGCCAGTAGTCCCTCGGGACAGGTTCATCCCCAGCATTTT. This codes for CASSPSGQVHPQHF.

J is TRBJ2-1 and V is TRBV5-1; 9 bases match TRBD2. Losses at the gene ends were 2 bases for V and 7 bases for J; bases not matched to a gene: 7. From germline, CDR1 is SGHRS and CDR2 YFSETQ. This CDR3 is built from 15 residues. As DNA, the CDR3 is TGCGCCAGCAGCTTAGTAGCGGGGGTGAGTAATGAGCAGTTCTTC. It specifies CASSLVAGVSNEQFF. Drawing the rest from reference TRBV5-1 and TRBJ2-1, the complete variable domain is KAGVTQTPRYLIKTRGQQVTLSCSPISGHRSVSWYQQTPGQGLQFLFEYFSETQRNKGNFPGRFSGRQFSNSRSEMNVSTLELGDSALYLCASSLVAGVSNEQFFGPGTRLTVL.

The table lists this clone with a few counts. The chain is built from TRBV28 and TRBJ2-7; the match to TRBD1 covers 9 bases. With V trimmed by 1 base and J by 4 bases, 2 bases remained unmatched. The length of the CDR3 is 14 residues. The germline V gene has CDR1 MDHEN and CDR2 SYDVKM. The CDR3 nucleotides read TGTGCCAGCAGTTTATCGGGACAGGGTTACGAGCAGTACTTC. Its protein is CASSLSGQGYEQYF.

V is TRBV15 and J is TRBJ2-3; 12 bases map to TRBD1. This CDR3 is built from 17 residues. Germline CDR1 reads LNHNV; CDR2 reads YYDKDF (reference sequence). Trimming removed 1 base from V and 7 bases from J; junction bases left unmatched: 9. The CDR3 bases are TGTGCCACCAGCAGAGTGATGGGACAGGGGGCAAGAAATACGCAGTATTTT. The encoded protein is CATSRVMGQGARNTQYF.

V usage is TRBV30 and J usage is TRBJ2-7; maybe TRBD1 (6 bases). The germline V and J ends were trimmed by 2 bases and 1 base, with 6 bases remaining between them. CDR3 length equals 12 residues. Per germline, CDR1 GTSNPN and CDR2 SVGIG (reference sequence). For the CDR3, the DNA is TGTGCCTGGAGTACAGGGTCCTACGAGCAGTACTTC. It translates to CAWSTGSYEQYF.

CDR3 sequence: CASSRQGFTDTQYF. The DNA of the CDR3 is TGTGCCAGCAGTCGACAGGGGTTCACAGATACGCAGTATTTT. This sequence joins TRBV7-6 and TRBJ2-3, with 8 bases aligning to TRBD1. This CDR3 region has 14 residues. Trimming cost V 6 bases and J 2 bases; bases outside gene matches: 4. Germline V lookup: CDR1 SGHVS, CDR2 FNYEAQ.

The DNA of the CDR3 is TGTGCCAGTCGGGGACAGGGAGCCTTTGAAGCTTTCTTT. Translating gives CASRGQGAFEAFF. The chain couples TRBV27 to TRBJ1-1; 9 bases are a match to TRBD1. Trimming cost V 9 bases and J 7 bases; bases outside gene matches: 9. Germline V gene data show CDR1 as MNHEY and CDR2 as SMNVEV (reference sequence). CDR3 length: 13 residues.

The rearrangement links TRBV4-1 to TRBJ2-3, with a weak D call TRBD1 (6 bases). The V and J ends lost 0 bases and 2 bases respectively, with 12 bases between them. The CDR3 sequence is 16 residues long. The germline V gene has CDR1 MGHRA and CDR2 YSYEKL. Here the CDR3 DNA reads TGCGCCAGCAGCCAAGAGCAGGGGCTGGCCACAGATACGCAGTATTTT. It is translated as CASSQEQGLATDTQYF.

The chain employs TRBV6-1 and TRBJ1-4, with D possibly TRBD1 on 6 matching bases. V dropped 7 bases and J dropped 6 bases, with 12 bases sitting between them. The length of the CDR3 is 13 residues. Germline CDR1 reads MNHNS; CDR2 reads SASEGT. CDR3 amino acids: CASTGTSYEKLFF. Here the CDR3 DNA reads TGTGCCAGCACCGGGACATCCTATGAAAAACTGTTTTTT.

The chain links TRBV13 to TRBJ1-3, with D perhaps TRBD1 (6 bases). The germline V gene encodes CDR1 PRHDT and CDR2 FYEKMQ (reference sequence). The CDR3 extends over 15 amino acids. V was trimmed by 3 bases and J by 4 bases, leaving 13 bases between them. The CDR3 sequence: CASSFTGFSGNTIYF. CDR3 in DNA: TGTGCCAGCAGCTTCACAGGGTTTTCAGGAAACACCATATATTTT.

The chain recombines TRBV27 with TRBJ1-4; TRBD1 aligns across 8 bases. After removal of 6 bases from V and 3 bases from J, the junction contained 9 bases not matched to a gene. CDR1 and CDR2 (germline): MNHEY, SMNVEV (reference sequence). CDR3 length equals 16 residues. CDR3 nucleotides: TGTGCCAGCAGGCGACAGGGGAGGCCCTCTAATGAAAAACTGTTTTTT. It is translated as CASRRQGRPSNEKLFF.

This chain joins TRBV7-2 and TRBJ1-3; 7 positions agree with TRBD1. J was trimmed by 4 bases and V by 7 bases; bases with no gene match: 13. This CDR3 is 16 amino acids long. Germline V CDR1 and CDR2: SGHTA, FQGNSA. The CDR3 reads CASNEQGTRWGNTIYF. The CDR3 DNA reads as TGTGCCAGCAACGAACAGGGGACGCGGTGGGGAAACACCATATATTTT.

This chain links TRBV5-1 with TRBJ2-3; unclear D gene. The CDR3 totals 16 residues. The V gene lost 4 bases and the J gene lost 0 bases, with 15 bases spanning the gap. The germline V gene encodes CDR1 SGHRS and CDR2 YFSETQ. The CDR3 sequence: CASSPSLYTSTDTQYF. The CDR3 region has the DNA TGCGCCAGCAGCCCCTCCCTTTATACTAGCACAGATACGCAGTATTTT.

The J gene is TRBJ2-6, the V gene TRBV7-8; a weak D match, TRBD1 (6 bases). The CDR3 runs 17 residues. Germline lookup yields CDR1 SGHVS and CDR2 FQNEAQ. With 5 bases removed from V and 0 bases from J, the gap between germline ends came to 14 bases. For the CDR3, the DNA is TGTGCCAGCAGCGTACGCTCCAGGGGCTCTGGGGCCAACGTCCTGACTTTC. Translated: CASSVRSRGSGANVLTF.

This clone appeared a single time. This chain connects TRBV5-1 to TRBJ1-1; D gene uncertain. Per germline, CDR1 SGHRS and CDR2 YFSETQ. The ends were cut back, 0 bases at V and 4 bases at J, with 13 bases in the middle. The CDR3 loop spans 15 amino acids. CDR3 amino acids: CASSLAQAAGTEAFF. The DNA for the CDR3 is TGCGCCAGCAGCTTGGCCCAGGCGGCGGGCACTGAAGCTTTCTTT.

The chain employs TRBV15 and TRBJ2-2; 9 bases fit TRBD2. Germline V CDR1 and CDR2: LNHNV, YYDKDF (reference sequence). CDR3 length: 16 amino acids. J gave up 2 bases and V 3 bases, and 4 bases lay outside the gene matches. CDR3 sequence reads: CATSSSSGANTGELFF. CDR3 DNA sequence: TGTGCCACCAGCAGCTCTAGCGGGGCTAACACCGGGGAGCTGTTTTTT. The full variable domain, its missing parts supplied by reference TRBV15 and TRBJ2-2, is DAMVIQNPRYQVTQFGKPVTLSCSQTLNHNVMYWYQQKSSQAPKLLFHYYDKDFNNEADTPDNFQSRRPNTSFCFLDIRSPGLGDTAMYLCATSSSSGANTGELFFGEGSRLTVL.

The gene calls are TRBV6-5 and TRBJ1-6; 8 bases match TRBD1. There are 15 residues in the CDR3. J gave up 10 bases and V 6 bases, and 11 bases lay outside the gene matches. Germline V gene sequence: CDR1 MNHEY, CDR2 SVGAGI. The CDR3 loop reads CASRDGQGRRSPLHF. The CDR3 DNA reads TGTGCCAGCAGAGACGGACAGGGTCGGCGGTCACCCCTCCACTTT.

The rearrangement uses TRBV28 and TRBJ1-4; D possibly corresponds to TRBD1 (5 bases). The CDR3 covers 14 residues. Germline CDR1 and CDR2: MDHEN and SYDVKM. Trimming stripped 7 bases from V and 4 bases from J, with 13 bases between. CDR3 nucleotide sequence: TGTGCCAGCATCAATCGGGGGGGTAATGAAAAACTGTTTTTT. It yields the protein CASINRGGNEKLFF.

This clone has a handful of counts. V and J are TRBV5-6 and TRBJ2-7; 7 bases line up with TRBD1. The CDR3 has 13 amino acids. Unmatched junction bases numbered 4, after V lost 6 bases and J lost 1 base. The germline V gene encodes CDR1 SGHDT and CDR2 YYEEEE. CDR3 in amino acids: CASNRQGSYEQYF. The CDR3 bases are TGTGCCAGCAACCGACAGGGATCCTACGAGCAGTACTTC.

The genes are TRBV6-1 and TRBJ1-2, with 7 bases lining up with TRBD1. The CDR3 is 12 residues long. Germline V gene data show CDR1 as MNHNS and CDR2 as SASEGT. The V segment lost 6 bases and the J segment 6 bases; nucleotides outside the gene matches: 4. The CDR3 region has the DNA TGTGCCAGCAGGACAGGGACGGATGGCTACACCTTC. Protein product: CASRTGTDGYTF.

The chain combines TRBV6-6 with TRBJ1-3; the D gene is possibly TRBD1 (5 bases). Germline V gene sequence: CDR1 MNHNY, CDR2 SVGAGI (reference sequence). V lost 8 bases, J lost 0 bases, and 14 bases lay in between. The CDR3 is 15 residues long. For the CDR3, the DNA is TGTGCCAGCCGAACAGGTCAACGCTCTGGAAACACCATATATTTT. Protein product: CASRTGQRSGNTIYF.

V gene TRBV28 combines with J gene TRBJ1-5; TRBD1 aligns across 11 bases. The CDR3 length is 15 residues. V shed 5 bases, J shed 7 bases, and the junction held 7 bases outside the gene matches. Germline CDR1 reads MDHEN; CDR2 reads SYDVKM. The CDR3 is CASSARTGGRQPQHF. CDR3 nucleotides: TGTGCCAGCAGTGCAAGGACAGGGGGCAGGCAGCCCCAGCATTTT.

The V call is TRBV19, the J call TRBJ1-5; no firm D call. Germline CDR1 and CDR2: LNHDA and SQIVND (reference sequence). V was shortened by 5 bases and J by 5 bases, with 7 bases between the two germline ends. CDR3 length equals 12 residues. In nucleotides, the CDR3 is TGTGCCAGTAGTCCCCCCTATCAGCCCCAGCATTTT. Translation gives CASSPPYQPQHF.

The chain joins TRBV5-1 to TRBJ1-1, with D perhaps matching TRBD1 (6 bases). CDR3 length: 14 residues. V lost 4 bases to trimming and J lost 6 bases, with 16 bases between them. Germline assignment: CDR1 SGHRS and CDR2 YFSETQ. The CDR3 spells CASSTQGFSAEAFF. CDR3 coding DNA: TGCGCCAGCAGCACACAGGGTTTTAGCGCTGAAGCTTTCTTT.

This chain links TRBV7-6 with TRBJ1-1, with 7 bases that match TRBD1. Germline V gives CDR1 SGHVS, CDR2 FNYEAQ. Losses at the gene ends were 2 bases for V and 11 bases for J; bases not matched to a gene: 11. The CDR3 runs 14 residues. The CDR3 region has the DNA TGTGCCAGCAGCTTAAAGGGGGCTGACAGGCCCGCTTTCTTT. Translation: CASSLKGADRPAFF.

This sequence joins TRBV10-2 and TRBJ2-5, with 11 bases matching TRBD2. Germline V gene lookup returns CDR1 WSHSY and CDR2 SAAADI. This CDR3 region has 15 residues. Unmatched junction bases numbered 7, after V lost 6 bases and J lost 4 bases. The chain's CDR3 is CASSHIAGGLETQYF. CDR3 DNA sequence: TGCGCCAGCAGCCATATAGCGGGAGGGCTAGAGACCCAGTACTTC.

The chain couples TRBV5-4 to TRBJ1-2; 7 bases are a match to TRBD1. Germline loops: CDR1 SGHNT, CDR2 YYREEE (reference sequence). CDR3 length: 14 residues. V lost 1 base and J lost 7; bases outside the gene matches: 7. CDR3 sequence reads: CASSLLQGVSGYTF. DNA of the CDR3: TGTGCCAGCAGCTTGTTGCAGGGGGTGTCTGGCTACACCTTC.

V gene TRBV27 combines with J gene TRBJ2-5; possibly TRBD2 for D (7 bases). The V gene's germline CDR1 is MNHEY and CDR2 SMNVEV (reference sequence). The V and J ends lost 6 bases and 0 bases respectively, with 17 bases between them. CDR3 length: 16 amino acids. The CDR3 DNA is TGTGCCAGCAGCCCGCTGGGGGGGCGTGACCAAGAGACCCAGTACTTC. This translates into CASSPLGGRDQETQYF.